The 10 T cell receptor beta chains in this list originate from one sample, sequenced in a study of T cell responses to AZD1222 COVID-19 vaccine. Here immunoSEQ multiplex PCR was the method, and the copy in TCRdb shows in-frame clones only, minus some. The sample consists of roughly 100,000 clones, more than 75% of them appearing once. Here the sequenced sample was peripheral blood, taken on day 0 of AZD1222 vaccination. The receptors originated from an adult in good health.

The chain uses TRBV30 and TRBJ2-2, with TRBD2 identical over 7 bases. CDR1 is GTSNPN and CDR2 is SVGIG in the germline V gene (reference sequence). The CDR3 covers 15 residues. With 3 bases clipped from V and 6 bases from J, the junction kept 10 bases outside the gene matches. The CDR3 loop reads CAWSGGWIDPGELFF. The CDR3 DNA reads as TGTGCCTGGAGCGGGGGGTGGATCGACCCCGGGGAGCTGTTTTTT.

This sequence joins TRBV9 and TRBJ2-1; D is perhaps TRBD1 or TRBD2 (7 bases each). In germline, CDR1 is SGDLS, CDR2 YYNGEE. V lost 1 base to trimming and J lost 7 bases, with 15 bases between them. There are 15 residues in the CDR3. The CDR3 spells CASSVQGGARNEQFF. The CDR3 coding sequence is TGTGCCAGCAGCGTACAGGGGGGGGCCCGGAATGAGCAGTTCTTC. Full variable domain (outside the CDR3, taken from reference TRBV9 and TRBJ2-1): DSGVTQTPKHLITATGQRVTLRCSPRSGDLSVYWYQQSLDQGLQFLIQYYNGEERAKGNILERFSAQQFPDLHSELNLSSLELGDSALYFCASSVQGGARNEQFFGPGTRLTVL.

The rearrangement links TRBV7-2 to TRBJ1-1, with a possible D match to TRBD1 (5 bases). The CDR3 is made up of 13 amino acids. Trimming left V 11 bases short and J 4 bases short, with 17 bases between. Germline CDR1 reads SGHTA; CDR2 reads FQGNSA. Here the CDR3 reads CAEMGGGITEAFF. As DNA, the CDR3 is TGTGCCGAAATGGGGGGGGGTATCACTGAAGCTTTCTTT. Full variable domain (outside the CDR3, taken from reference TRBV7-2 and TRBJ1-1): GAGVSQSPSNKVTEKGKDVELRCDPISGHTALYWYRQSLGQGLEFLIYFQGNSAPDKSGLPSDRFSAERTGGSVSTLTIQRTQQEDSAVYLCAEMGGGITEAFFGQGTRLTVV.

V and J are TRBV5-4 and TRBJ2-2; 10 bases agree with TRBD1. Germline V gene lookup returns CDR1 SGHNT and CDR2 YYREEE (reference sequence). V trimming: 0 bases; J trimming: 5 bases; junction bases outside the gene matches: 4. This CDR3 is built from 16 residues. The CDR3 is CASSLAGTGATGELFF. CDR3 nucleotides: TGTGCCAGCAGCTTGGCTGGGACAGGGGCGACCGGGGAGCTGTTTTTT.

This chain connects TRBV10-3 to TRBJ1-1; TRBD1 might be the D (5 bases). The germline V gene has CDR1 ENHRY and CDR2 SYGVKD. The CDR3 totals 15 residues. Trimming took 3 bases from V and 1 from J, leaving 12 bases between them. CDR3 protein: CAISDRSTGNTEAFF. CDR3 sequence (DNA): TGTGCCATCAGTGACCGCTCTACAGGGAACACTGAAGCTTTCTTT.

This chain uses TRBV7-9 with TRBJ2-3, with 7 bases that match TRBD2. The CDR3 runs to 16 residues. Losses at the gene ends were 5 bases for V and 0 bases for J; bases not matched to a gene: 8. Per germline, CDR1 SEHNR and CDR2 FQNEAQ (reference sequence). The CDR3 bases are TGTGCCAGCAGCCCCCCGAGCGGGGCGAGCACAGATACGCAGTATTTT. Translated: CASSPPSGASTDTQYF.

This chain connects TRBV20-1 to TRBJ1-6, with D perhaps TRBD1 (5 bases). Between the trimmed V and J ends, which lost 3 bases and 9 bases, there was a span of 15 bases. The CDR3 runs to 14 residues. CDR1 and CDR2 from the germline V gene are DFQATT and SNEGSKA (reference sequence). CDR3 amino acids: CSASRQGLGSPLHF. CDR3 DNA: TGCAGTGCTAGTAGGCAGGGCCTGGGTTCACCCCTCCACTTT.

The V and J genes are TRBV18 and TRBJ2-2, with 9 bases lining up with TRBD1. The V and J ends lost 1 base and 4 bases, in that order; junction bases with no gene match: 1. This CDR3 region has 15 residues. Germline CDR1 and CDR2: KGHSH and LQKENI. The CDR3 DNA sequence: TGTGCCAGCTCACCACGGACAGGGGTCACCGGGGAGCTGTTTTTT. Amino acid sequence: CASSPRTGVTGELFF.

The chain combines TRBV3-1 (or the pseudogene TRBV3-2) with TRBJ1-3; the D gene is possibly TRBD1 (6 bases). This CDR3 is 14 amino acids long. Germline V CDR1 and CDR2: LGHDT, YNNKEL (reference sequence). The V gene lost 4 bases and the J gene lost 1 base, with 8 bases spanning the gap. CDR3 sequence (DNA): TGTGCCAGCAGCCCCGGGACATCTGGAAACACCATATATTTT. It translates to CASSPGTSGNTIYF.

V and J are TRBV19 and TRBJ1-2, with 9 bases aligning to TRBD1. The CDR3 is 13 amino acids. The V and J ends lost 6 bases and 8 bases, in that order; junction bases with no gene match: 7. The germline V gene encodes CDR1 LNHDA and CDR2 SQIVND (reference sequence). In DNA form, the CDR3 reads TGTGCCAGTAGGAACGACAGGGGGGTCGGCTACACCTTC. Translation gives CASRNDRGVGYTF.